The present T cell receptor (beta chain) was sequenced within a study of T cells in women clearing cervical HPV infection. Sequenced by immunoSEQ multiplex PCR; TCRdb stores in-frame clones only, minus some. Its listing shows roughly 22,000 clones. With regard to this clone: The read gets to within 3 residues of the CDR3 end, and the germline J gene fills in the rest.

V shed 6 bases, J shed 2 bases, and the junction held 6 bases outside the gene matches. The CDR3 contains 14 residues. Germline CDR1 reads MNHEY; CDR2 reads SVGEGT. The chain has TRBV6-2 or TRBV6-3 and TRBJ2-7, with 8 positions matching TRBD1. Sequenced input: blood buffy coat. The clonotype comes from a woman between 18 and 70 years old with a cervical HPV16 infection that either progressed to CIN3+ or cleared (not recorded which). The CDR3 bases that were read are TGTGCCAGCAGGGATGACAGGGGAACCTACGAG. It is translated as CASRDDRGTYE. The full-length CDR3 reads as CASRDDRGTYEQYF.